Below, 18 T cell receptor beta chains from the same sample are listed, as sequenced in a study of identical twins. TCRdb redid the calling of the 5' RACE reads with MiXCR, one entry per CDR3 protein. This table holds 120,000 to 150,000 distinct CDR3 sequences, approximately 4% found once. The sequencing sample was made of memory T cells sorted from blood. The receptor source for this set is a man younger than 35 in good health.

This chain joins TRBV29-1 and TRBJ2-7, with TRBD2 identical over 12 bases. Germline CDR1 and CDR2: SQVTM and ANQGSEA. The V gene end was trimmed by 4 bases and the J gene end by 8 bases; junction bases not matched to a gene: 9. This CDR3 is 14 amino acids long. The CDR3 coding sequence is TGCAGCGTTGTCGAGACTAGCGGGAGTTCTAAGCAGTACTTC. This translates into CSVVETSGSSKQYF.

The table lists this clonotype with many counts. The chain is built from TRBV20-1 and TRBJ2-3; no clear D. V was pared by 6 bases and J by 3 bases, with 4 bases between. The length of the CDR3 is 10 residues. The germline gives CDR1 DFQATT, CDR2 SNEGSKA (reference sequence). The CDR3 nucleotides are TGCAGTGCGTTGACAGATACGCAGTATTTT. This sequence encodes CSALTDTQYF.

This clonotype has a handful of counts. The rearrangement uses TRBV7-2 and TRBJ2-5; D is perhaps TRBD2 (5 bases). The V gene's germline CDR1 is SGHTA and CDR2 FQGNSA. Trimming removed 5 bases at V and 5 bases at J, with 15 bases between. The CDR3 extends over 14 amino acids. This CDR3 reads CASSRTSPGETQYF. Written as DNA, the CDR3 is TGTGCCAGCAGCCGTACCTCCCCGGGGGAGACCCAGTACTTC.

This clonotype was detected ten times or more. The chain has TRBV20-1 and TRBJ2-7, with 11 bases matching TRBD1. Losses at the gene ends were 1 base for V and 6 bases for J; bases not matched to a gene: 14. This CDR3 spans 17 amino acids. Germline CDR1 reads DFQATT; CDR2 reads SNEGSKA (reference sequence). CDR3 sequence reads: CSARGGLGDRGIREQYF. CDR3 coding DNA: TGCAGTGCTAGAGGAGGGCTGGGGGACAGGGGGATCCGCGAGCAGTACTTC.

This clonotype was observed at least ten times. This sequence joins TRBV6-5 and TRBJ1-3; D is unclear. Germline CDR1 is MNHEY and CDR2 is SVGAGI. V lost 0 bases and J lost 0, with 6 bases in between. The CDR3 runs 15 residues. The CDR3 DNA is TGTGCCAGCAGTTACTCCGGCGTCTCTGGAAACACCATATATTTT. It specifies CASSYSGVSGNTIYF.

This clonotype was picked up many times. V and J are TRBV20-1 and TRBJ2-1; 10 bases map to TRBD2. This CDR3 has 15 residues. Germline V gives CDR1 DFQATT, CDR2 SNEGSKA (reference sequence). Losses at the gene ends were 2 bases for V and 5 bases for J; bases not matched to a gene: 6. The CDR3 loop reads CSARTPTSGNNEQFF. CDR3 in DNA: TGCAGTGCTAGAACCCCCACTAGCGGGAACAATGAGCAGTTCTTC.

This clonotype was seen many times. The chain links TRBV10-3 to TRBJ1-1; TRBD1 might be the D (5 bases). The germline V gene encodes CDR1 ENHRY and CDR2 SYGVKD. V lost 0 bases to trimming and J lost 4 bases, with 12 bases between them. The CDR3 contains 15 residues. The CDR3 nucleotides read TGTGCCATCAGTGAGTCCCGGGGACTAGGCACTGAAGCTTTCTTT. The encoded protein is CAISESRGLGTEAFF.

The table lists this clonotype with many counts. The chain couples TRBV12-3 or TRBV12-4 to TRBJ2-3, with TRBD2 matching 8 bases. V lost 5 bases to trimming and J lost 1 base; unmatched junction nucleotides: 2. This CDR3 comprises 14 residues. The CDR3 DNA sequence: TGTGCCAGCAGTACGACTAGCGGCACAGATACGCAGTATTTT. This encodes CASSTTSGTDTQYF.

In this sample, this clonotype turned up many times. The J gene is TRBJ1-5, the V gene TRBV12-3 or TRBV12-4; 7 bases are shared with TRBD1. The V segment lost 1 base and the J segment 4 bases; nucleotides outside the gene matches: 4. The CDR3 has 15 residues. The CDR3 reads CASSLDRGGNQPQHF. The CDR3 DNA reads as TGTGCCAGCAGTTTAGACAGGGGAGGGAATCAGCCCCAGCATTTT.

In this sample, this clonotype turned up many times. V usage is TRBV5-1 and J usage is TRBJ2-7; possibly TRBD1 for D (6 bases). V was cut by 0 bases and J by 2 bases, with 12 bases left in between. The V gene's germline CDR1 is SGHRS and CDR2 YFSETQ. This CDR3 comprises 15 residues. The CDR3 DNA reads TGCGCCAGCAGCTTGGGGCACAGGACAGCCTACGAGCAGTACTTC. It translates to CASSLGHRTAYEQYF.

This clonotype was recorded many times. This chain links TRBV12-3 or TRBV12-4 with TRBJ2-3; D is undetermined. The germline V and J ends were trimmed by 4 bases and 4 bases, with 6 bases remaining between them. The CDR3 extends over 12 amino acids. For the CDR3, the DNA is TGTGCCAGCAGTTCTCCCCCAGATACGCAGTATTTT. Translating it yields CASSSPPDTQYF.

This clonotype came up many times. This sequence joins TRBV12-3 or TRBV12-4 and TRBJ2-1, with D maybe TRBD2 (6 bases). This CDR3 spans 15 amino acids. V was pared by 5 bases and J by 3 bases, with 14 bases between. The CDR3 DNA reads TGTGCCAGCAGTCAACGGGAGACCGGCTACAATGAGCAGTTCTTC. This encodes CASSQRETGYNEQFF.

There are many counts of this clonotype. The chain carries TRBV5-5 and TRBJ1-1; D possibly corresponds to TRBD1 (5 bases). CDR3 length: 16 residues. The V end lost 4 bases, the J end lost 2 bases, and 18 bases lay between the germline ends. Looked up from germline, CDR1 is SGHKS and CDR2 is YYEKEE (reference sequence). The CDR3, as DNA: TGTGCCAGCAGCCCGCTCAGGGTGGGGGATAACACTGAAGCTTTCTTT. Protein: CASSPLRVGDNTEAFF. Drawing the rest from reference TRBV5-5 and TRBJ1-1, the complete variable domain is DAGVTQSPTHLIKTRGQQVTLRCSPISGHKSVSWYQQVLGQGPQFIFQYYEKEERGRGNFPDRFSARQFPNYSSELNVNALLLGDSALYLCASSPLRVGDNTEAFFGQGTRLTVV.

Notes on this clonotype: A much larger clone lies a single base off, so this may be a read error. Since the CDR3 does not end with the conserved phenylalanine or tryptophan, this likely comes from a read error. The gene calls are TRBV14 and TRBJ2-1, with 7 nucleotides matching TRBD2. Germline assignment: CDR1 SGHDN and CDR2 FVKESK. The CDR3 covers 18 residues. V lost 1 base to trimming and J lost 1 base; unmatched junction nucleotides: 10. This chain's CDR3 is CASSQGPIFGGSYNEQFY. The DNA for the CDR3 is TGTGCCAGCAGCCAAGGTCCTATATTCGGGGGGTCCTACAATGAGCAGTTCTAC.

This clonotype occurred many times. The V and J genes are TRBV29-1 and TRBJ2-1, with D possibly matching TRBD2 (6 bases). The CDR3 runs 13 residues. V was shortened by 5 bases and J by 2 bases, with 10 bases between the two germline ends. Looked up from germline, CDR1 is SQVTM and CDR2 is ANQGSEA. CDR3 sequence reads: CSVSGFTYNEQFF. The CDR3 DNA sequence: TGCAGCGTTAGCGGGTTCACCTACAATGAGCAGTTCTTC.

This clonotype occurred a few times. The CDR3 sequence is CAWNRDRGGRSEQYF. DNA for the CDR3: TGTGCCTGGAACCGGGACAGGGGCGGTCGGAGCGAGCAGTACTTC. This rearrangement joins TRBV30 to TRBJ2-7, with 10 nucleotides matching TRBD1. Trimming cost V 4 bases and J 6 bases; bases outside gene matches: 12. Germline CDR1 reads GTSNPN; CDR2 reads SVGIG (reference sequence). CDR3 length equals 15 residues.

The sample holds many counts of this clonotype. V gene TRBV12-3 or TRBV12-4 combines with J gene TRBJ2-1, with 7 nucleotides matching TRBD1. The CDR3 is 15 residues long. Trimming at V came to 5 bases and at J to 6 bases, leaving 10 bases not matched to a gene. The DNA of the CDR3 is TGTGCCAGCAGTCTCACGTCAGGGGGATCCAATGAGCAGTTCTTC. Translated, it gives CASSLTSGGSNEQFF.

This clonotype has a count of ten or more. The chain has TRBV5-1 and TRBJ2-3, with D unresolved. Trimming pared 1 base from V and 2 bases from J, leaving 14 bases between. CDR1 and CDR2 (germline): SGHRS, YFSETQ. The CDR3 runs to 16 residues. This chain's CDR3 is CASSLIGGDNTDTQYF. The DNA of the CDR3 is TGCGCCAGCAGCTTGATTGGCGGAGACAACACAGATACGCAGTATTTT.